What follows are 19 T cell receptor beta chains derived from one specimen sequenced in a study of persistence of HIV-infected CD4 T cells (dated by TCRdb to 2020 to 2022). The immunoSEQ hsTCRB assay version 4 in survey mode was used to sequence TCRbeta repertoires from genomic DNA. Held by TCRdb, this immuneACCESS table contains in-frame sequences only and omits some clones. Under half of the omission traces to an unresolved V gene where checked; the cause of the rest is unknown. The sample yields tens of thousands of clones; about 80% were counted once. About 14% of the sample rests with the top ten. The treatment or condition label, read with the paper, signifies: suppressive antiretroviral therapy. A pool of overlapping HIV-1 Gag 15-mer peptides, at about 1 ug per peptide per mL, was used to stimulate the cells. Memory CD4+ T cells that did not respond, being CD40L-negative, CD69-negative and CD45RO-high, were sorted as memory populations depleted of antigen-responding cells.

Their specific antigens are unknown. This sample comprised CD4+ T cells sorted from PBMCs after approximately 19-hour stimulation, obtained from a patient who received antiretroviral therapy. The sample's cell subset or site label is to be understood as: CD40L-CD69- CD45RO-high memory CD4 T cells not responding to Gag peptides. These receptors came from an adult man with HIV who was CMV-seropositive.

The chain links TRBV12-3 or TRBV12-4 to TRBJ1-3; weak D call: TRBD1 (5 bases). The CDR3 loop spans 12 amino acids. Between the trimmed V and J ends, which lost 7 bases and 4 bases, there was a span of 8 bases. CDR3 in amino acids: CASIGTGNTIYF. As DNA, the CDR3 is TGTGCCAGCATTGGGACCGGAAACACCATATATTTT.

This chain uses TRBV6-5 with TRBJ1-1, with D perhaps TRBD1 (5 bases). The V end lost 4 bases, the J end lost 2 bases, and 8 bases lay between the germline ends. This CDR3 is built from 13 residues. Germline loops: CDR1 MNHEY, CDR2 SVGAGI. The CDR3 loop reads CASSWDGNTEAFF. In DNA, the CDR3 is TGTGCCAGCAGTTGGGACGGAAACACTGAAGCTTTCTTT.

The chain links TRBV11-1 to TRBJ1-1, with D unresolved. Germline CDR1 reads SGHAT; CDR2 reads FQDESV (reference sequence). V was clipped by 6 bases and J by 1 base, with 18 bases between them. The CDR3 contains 16 residues. DNA for the CDR3: TGTGCCAGCAGGGGGTTTTTTGGGAGGGAGAACACTGAAGCTTTCTTT. Its protein is CASRGFFGRENTEAFF.

The gene calls are TRBV9 and TRBJ2-3; a weak D match, TRBD1 (7 bases). Germline V CDR1 and CDR2: SGDLS, YYNGEE. V was pared by 5 bases and J by 3 bases, with 16 bases between. There are 15 residues in the CDR3. The CDR3 nucleotides are TGTGCCAGCAGGAGGGGGGACAGAGGGACAGATACGCAGTATTTT. As protein: CASRRGDRGTDTQYF.

The chain recombines TRBV6-1 with TRBJ1-6; 10 nucleotides agree with TRBD1. Germline trimming cut 10 bases from V and 5 bases from J; bases unmatched to any gene: 8. The CDR3 is 15 amino acids. Per germline, CDR1 MNHNS and CDR2 SASEGT. The CDR3 loop is CATCRGTGDNSPLHF. CDR3 nucleotide sequence: TGTGCCACATGCAGGGGGACAGGGGATAATTCACCCCTCCACTTT.

The J gene is TRBJ2-5, the V gene TRBV18; perhaps D is TRBD1 or TRBD2 (5 bases each). Germline CDR1 is KGHSH and CDR2 is LQKENI. V lost 2 bases to trimming and J lost 4 bases, with 5 bases between them. The CDR3 totals 12 residues. In DNA, the CDR3 is TGTGCCAGCTCACCAGGGGGAGAGACCCAGTACTTC. It translates to CASSPGGETQYF.

The table lists this clone with a count of one. The genes are TRBV14 and TRBJ1-6, with a possible D match to TRBD1 (6 bases). V gave up 3 bases and J gave up 7 bases, with 19 bases separating them. The CDR3 spans 17 residues. The germline gives CDR1 SGHDN, CDR2 FVKESK. CDR3 in amino acids: CASSHTNRASRNSPLHF. CDR3 nucleotides: TGTGCCAGCAGCCACACCAACAGGGCCTCTCGGAATTCACCCCTCCACTTT. Combining the CDR3 with reference TRBV14 and TRBJ1-6 gives the whole variable domain EAGVTQFPSHSVIEKGQTVTLRCDPISGHDNLYWYRRVMGKEIKFLLHFVKESKQDESGMPNNRFLAERTGGTYSTLKVQPAELEDSGVYFCASSHTNRASRNSPLHFGNGTRLTVT.

The chain is built from TRBV11-2 and TRBJ2-6; TRBD1 agrees at 7 bases. V shed 3 bases, J shed 0 bases, and the junction held 11 bases outside the gene matches. This CDR3 region has 19 residues. From germline, CDR1 is SGHAT and CDR2 FQNNGV. CDR3: CASSLRTGQTSSGANVLTF. In DNA, the CDR3 is TGTGCCAGCAGCTTGAGGACAGGACAAACCTCCTCTGGGGCCAACGTCCTGACTTTC.

The chain joins TRBV10-2 to TRBJ1-2; 9 bases align to TRBD1. The junction had 8 bases not matched to a gene; V was cut back by 6 bases and J by 0 bases. This CDR3 is built from 16 residues. Per germline, CDR1 WSHSY and CDR2 SAAADI. CDR3 sequence reads: CASRGQGAVTNYGYTF. The DNA for the CDR3 is TGCGCCAGCAGGGGACAGGGAGCCGTTACTAACTATGGCTACACCTTC.

The gene calls are TRBV15 and TRBJ1-1; 8 nucleotides match TRBD1. The CDR3 totals 15 residues. With 0 bases clipped from V and 5 bases from J, the junction kept 5 bases outside the gene matches. Germline V gene sequence: CDR1 LNHNV, CDR2 YYDKDF (reference sequence). The CDR3 region is CATSRDATGVTEAFF. In DNA form, the CDR3 reads TGTGCCACCAGCAGAGACGCGACAGGGGTAACTGAAGCTTTCTTT.

The chain carries TRBV7-2 and TRBJ1-2; 10 nucleotides match TRBD1. Germline V gene lookup returns CDR1 SGHTA and CDR2 FQGNSA. The CDR3 consists of 14 residues. Germline trimming cut 6 bases from V and 0 bases from J; bases unmatched to any gene: 1. CDR3 residues: CASRGTGANYGYTF. In nucleotides, the CDR3 is TGTGCCAGCAGAGGGACAGGGGCTAACTATGGCTACACCTTC.

This clone was picked up a small number of times. Distinct nucleotide sequences in the sample also encode this CDR3. J is TRBJ1-1 and V is TRBV15; D gene uncertain. The CDR3 runs to 14 residues. The ends were cut back, 0 bases at V and 0 bases at J, with 5 bases in the middle. Germline values: CDR1 LNHNV, CDR2 YYDKDF (reference sequence). CDR3 amino acids: CATSRDGMNTEAFF. CDR3 nucleotides: TGTGCCACCAGCAGAGACGGAATGAACACTGAAGCTTTCTTT.

This clone was detected a few times. The V call is TRBV2, the J call TRBJ2-7; D gene ambiguous. The germline V gene has CDR1 SNHLY and CDR2 FYNNEI. CDR3 length equals 13 residues. The CDR3 sequence is CATSRSLTYEQYF. CDR3 bases: TGTGCTACCAGCAGGTCCCTAACCTACGAGCAGTACTTC.

This chain joins TRBV5-6 and TRBJ2-7; no definite D call. V was trimmed by 8 bases and J by 0 bases, leaving 15 bases between them. CDR3 size: 14 residues. The V gene's germline CDR1 is SGHDT and CDR2 YYEEEE. The CDR3 protein is CASTLGMISYEQYF. CDR3 DNA sequence: TGTGCCAGTACCTTGGGTATGATCTCCTACGAGCAGTACTTC.

V gene TRBV29-1 combines with J gene TRBJ2-1; 12 bases fit TRBD2. The V gene end was trimmed by 3 bases and the J gene end by 7 bases; junction bases not matched to a gene: 7. CDR3 size: 15 residues. Germline CDR1 and CDR2: SQVTM and ANQGSEA. The CDR3 region is CSVDHTSGRSNEQFF. Here the CDR3 DNA reads TGCAGCGTTGACCATACTAGCGGGAGGTCTAATGAGCAGTTCTTC.

J is TRBJ2-3 and V is TRBV6-2 or TRBV6-3; possible D gene TRBD1, 6 bases. There are 16 residues in the CDR3. V shed 2 bases and J shed 0 bases, with 12 bases lying between them. Germline V gene sequence: CDR1 MNHEY, CDR2 SVGEGT. The CDR3 DNA reads TGTGCCAGCAGTTACCGCACAGGGCAAAGCACAGATACGCAGTATTTT. Protein: CASSYRTGQSTDTQYF.

The chain links TRBV14 to TRBJ2-5; possible D gene TRBD1, 5 bases. Trimming shortened V by 2 bases and J by 1 base, and 11 bases separated the two germline ends. The CDR3 covers 15 residues. Germline assignment: CDR1 SGHDN and CDR2 FVKESK. In DNA, the CDR3 is TGTGCCAGCAGCCAATTGGGGCTAGGCCAAGAGACCCAGTACTTC. It codes for CASSQLGLGQETQYF.

In its sample, this clone was seen once. The J gene is TRBJ1-1, the V gene TRBV5-5; TRBD1 agrees at 8 bases. The CDR3 has 14 residues. Unmatched junction bases numbered 7, after V lost 5 bases and J lost 4 bases. The V gene's germline CDR1 is SGHKS and CDR2 YYEKEE (reference sequence). The CDR3 loop reads CASSPNRGGTEAFF. The CDR3 DNA sequence: TGTGCCAGCAGTCCGAACAGGGGGGGCACTGAAGCTTTCTTT.

The chain employs TRBV10-3 and TRBJ2-3; the match to TRBD2 covers 8 bases. CDR3 length: 13 residues. The V segment lost 8 bases and the J segment 6 bases; nucleotides outside the gene matches: 7. Germline V gene sequence: CDR1 ENHRY, CDR2 SYGVKD. The CDR3 nucleotides read TGTGCCATCTCCCGGGAGGGGATGGATACGCAGTATTTT. Its protein is CAISREGMDTQYF.